These T cell receptor beta chains were read from a single sample in a study of cytomegalovirus exposure and HLA in healthy donors. TCRdb keeps only in-frame clones here, not all; method: immunoSEQ multiplex PCR. There are about 160,000 clones in the sample; around nine tenths occur only once, and 1.5% to 2% lies in the top ten. The sample taken for sequencing was PBMCs. These receptors all stem from a woman younger than 35 in good health and CMV-seronegative. The CDR3 runs from the conserved cysteine through the conserved F or W. Fields, in order: D gene, J gene, V gene, CDR3 protein. A D gene is named only where the DNA matches it firmly.

D: TRBD2
J: TRBJ2-3
V: TRBV11-2
CDR3: CASSLAPGLVVLDTQYF

D: TRBD2
J: TRBJ2-2
V: TRBV5-4
CDR3: CASSPPRGGRAGELFF

D: NA
J: TRBJ2-1
V: TRBV7-8
CDR3: CASSPRRAGNNEQFF

D: NA
J: TRBJ1-2
V: TRBV7-7
CDR3: CASSLVSGRNGYTF

D: NA
J: TRBJ2-7
V: TRBV2
CDR3: CASTTRGGYEQYF

D: NA
J: TRBJ2-7
V: TRBV28
CDR3: CASSKVADNYEQYF

D: TRBD1
J: TRBJ2-5
V: TRBV18
CDR3: CASSRDREETQYF

D: NA
J: TRBJ2-1
V: TRBV27
CDR3: CASSFMSSYNEQFF

D: NA
J: TRBJ2-2
V: TRBV2
CDR3: CASSAGAGELFF

D: NA
J: TRBJ2-1
V: TRBV6-8
CDR3: CASSYNPQRTPWNEQFF

D: NA
J: TRBJ1-1
V: TRBV7-9
CDR3: CASSLVNTEAFF

D: NA
J: TRBJ1-2
V: TRBV5-4
CDR3: CASSLDPVSGYTF

D: NA
J: TRBJ1-2
V: TRBV14
CDR3: CASSLSRGYTF

D: TRBD2
J: TRBJ2-1
V: TRBV19
CDR3: CASSTGGGYNEQFF

D: NA
J: TRBJ2-1
V: TRBV9
CDR3: CASSVGLVNEQFF

D: TRBD2
J: TRBJ2-7
V: TRBV4-1
CDR3: CASSQPGTSGSYEQYF

D: TRBD2
J: TRBJ2-5
V: TRBV15
CDR3: CATSGGGIQETQYF

D: TRBD1
J: TRBJ2-7
V: TRBV25-1
CDR3: CASSPRTGTSYEQYF

D: NA
J: TRBJ1-3
V: TRBV9
CDR3: CASSVEGQISDTIYF

D: TRBD2
J: TRBJ2-7
V: TRBV7-8
CDR3: CASSFYIGRVGDEQYF

D: TRBD2
J: TRBJ2-3
V: TRBV4-2
CDR3: CASSQGEGSASDTQYF

D: TRBD1
J: TRBJ1-1
V: TRBV5-6
CDR3: CASSFGQGWTEAFF

D: TRBD1
J: TRBJ2-3
V: TRBV5-1
CDR3: CASSTLDRVRDTQYF

D: TRBD1
J: TRBJ1-2
V: TRBV7-9
CDR3: CASSFETGGEGGYTF

D: NA
J: TRBJ1-2
V: TRBV18
CDR3: CASSPTPYGYTF

D: TRBD1
J: TRBJ2-5
V: TRBV28
CDR3: CASSLQGAQETQYF

D: TRBD2
J: TRBJ2-2
V: TRBV28
CDR3: CASSLPREDSGELFF

D: NA
J: TRBJ1-2
V: TRBV5-4
CDR3: CASSEGQIYGYTF

D: TRBD2
J: TRBJ2-1
V: TRBV5-8
CDR3: CASSYGLAGGAGQFF

D: NA
J: TRBJ2-1
V: TRBV15
CDR3: CATSKHGEISEQFF

D: NA
J: TRBJ2-5
V: TRBV6-1
CDR3: CASRQMGAQETQYF

D: TRBD1
J: TRBJ1-2
V: TRBV4-2
CDR3: CASSQEGTENGYTF

D: NA
J: TRBJ1-1
V: TRBV6-5
CDR3: CATYQDTPTEAFF

D: NA
J: TRBJ2-1
V: TRBV4-1
CDR3: CASSQDAGSYNEQFF

D: TRBD1
J: TRBJ1-4
V: TRBV28
CDR3: CASSGSTGQGNEKLFF

D: TRBD1
J: TRBJ2-7
V: TRBV27
CDR3: CASSPGQGYEQYF

D: TRBD1
J: TRBJ1-2
V: TRBV5-4
CDR3: CASSRTGDYGYTF

D: TRBD1
J: TRBJ1-5
V: TRBV6-1
CDR3: CASSERGGPQPQHF

D: NA
J: TRBJ1-2
V: TRBV6-5
CDR3: CASSSTGTFYGYTF

D: TRBD1
J: TRBJ2-1
V: TRBV6-6
CDR3: CASGGQRSYEQFF

D: NA
J: TRBJ2-5
V: TRBV5-1
CDR3: CASSPQNYRETQYF

D: NA
J: TRBJ2-5
V: TRBV30
CDR3: CAWSVGLRTLETQYF

D: NA
J: TRBJ1-5
V: TRBV27
CDR3: CASSSSNPRGDEPQHF

D: TRBD2
J: TRBJ2-7
V: TRBV6-5
CDR3: CASSSPRGSGGEQYF

D: TRBD1
J: TRBJ1-1
V: TRBV5-4
CDR3: CASSRTGNEAFF

D: NA
J: TRBJ2-2
V: TRBV14
CDR3: CASSQVSDFGELFF

D: TRBD2
J: TRBJ2-1
V: TRBV6-5
CDR3: CASSLGLVHEQFF

D: TRBD1
J: TRBJ2-2
V: TRBV14
CDR3: CASSPRDRPNTGELFF

D: NA
J: TRBJ2-5
V: TRBV7-6
CDR3: CASSLERTGETQYF

D: NA
J: TRBJ1-4
V: TRBV5-6
CDR3: CASSQSTGHANEKLFF

D: NA
J: TRBJ1-1
V: TRBV4-1
CDR3: CASSQDLGQIMNTEAFF

D: TRBD1
J: TRBJ2-7
V: TRBV4-1
CDR3: CASSPGTGHYEQYF

D: NA
J: TRBJ1-2
V: TRBV6-1
CDR3: CASSEKVGAYNYGYTF

D: NA
J: TRBJ2-7
V: TRBV5-6
CDR3: CASSLQDSPYEQYF

D: TRBD2
J: NA
V: TRBV29-1
CDR3: CSALGGGHYEQYF

D: NA
J: TRBJ2-7
V: TRBV12-1
CDR3: CASSFGQGWYEQYF

D: TRBD2
J: TRBJ2-1
V: TRBV5-1
CDR3: CASSLAGVAGSEQFF

D: TRBD1
J: TRBJ1-1
V: TRBV6-5
CDR3: CASSTDRGFEAFF

D: NA
J: TRBJ2-7
V: TRBV6-1
CDR3: CASSEWDNSYEQYF

D: TRBD2
J: TRBJ2-3
V: TRBV2
CDR3: CASSLLSGTGADTQYF